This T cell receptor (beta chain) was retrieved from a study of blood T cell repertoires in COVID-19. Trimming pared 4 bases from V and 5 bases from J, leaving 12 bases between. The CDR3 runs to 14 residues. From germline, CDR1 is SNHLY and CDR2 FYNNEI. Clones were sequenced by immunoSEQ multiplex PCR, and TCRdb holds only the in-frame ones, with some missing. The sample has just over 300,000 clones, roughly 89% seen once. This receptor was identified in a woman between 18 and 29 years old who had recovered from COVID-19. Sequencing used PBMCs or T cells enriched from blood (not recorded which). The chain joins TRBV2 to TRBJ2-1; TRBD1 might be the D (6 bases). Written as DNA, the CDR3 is TGTGCCAGCAGTGTTGTGAGGGGGAACAATGAGCAGTTCTTC. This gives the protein CASSVVRGNNEQFF.